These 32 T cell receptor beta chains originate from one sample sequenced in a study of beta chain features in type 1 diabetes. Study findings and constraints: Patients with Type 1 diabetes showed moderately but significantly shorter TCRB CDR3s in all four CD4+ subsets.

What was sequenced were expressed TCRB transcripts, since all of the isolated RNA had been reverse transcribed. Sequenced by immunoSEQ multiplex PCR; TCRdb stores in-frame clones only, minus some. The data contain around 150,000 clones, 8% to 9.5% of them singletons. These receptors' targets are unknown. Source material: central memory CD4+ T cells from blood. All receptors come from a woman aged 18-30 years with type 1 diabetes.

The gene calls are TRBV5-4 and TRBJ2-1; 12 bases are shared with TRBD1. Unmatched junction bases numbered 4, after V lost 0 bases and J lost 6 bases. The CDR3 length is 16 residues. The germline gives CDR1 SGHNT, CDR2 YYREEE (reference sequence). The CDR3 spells CASSLAGQGAINEQFF. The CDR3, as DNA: TGTGCCAGCAGCTTGGCGGGACAGGGGGCGATCAATGAGCAGTTCTTC.

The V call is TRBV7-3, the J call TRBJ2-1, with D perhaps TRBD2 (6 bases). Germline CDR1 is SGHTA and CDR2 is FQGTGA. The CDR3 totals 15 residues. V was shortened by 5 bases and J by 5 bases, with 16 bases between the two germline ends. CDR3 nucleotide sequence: TGTGCCAGCAGCCGCGGGGCAACTATTAACAATGAGCAGTTCTTC. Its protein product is CASSRGATINNEQFF.

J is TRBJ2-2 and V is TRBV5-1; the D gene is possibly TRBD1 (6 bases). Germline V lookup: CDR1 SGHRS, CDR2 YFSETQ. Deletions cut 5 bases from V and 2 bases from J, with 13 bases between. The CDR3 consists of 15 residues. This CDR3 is CASRFWTANTGELFF. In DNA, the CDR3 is TGCGCCAGCAGGTTTTGGACAGCAAACACCGGGGAGCTGTTTTTT.

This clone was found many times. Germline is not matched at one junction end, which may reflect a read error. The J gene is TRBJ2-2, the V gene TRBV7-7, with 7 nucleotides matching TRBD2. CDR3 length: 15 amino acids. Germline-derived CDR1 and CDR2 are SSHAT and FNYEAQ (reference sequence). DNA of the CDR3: TGTGCTAGCAGCCTGACGGGGGGTTTCACCGGGGAGCTGTTTTTT. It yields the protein CASSLTGGFTGELFF. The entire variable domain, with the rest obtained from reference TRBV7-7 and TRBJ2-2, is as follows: GAGVSQSPRYKVTKRGQDVTLRCDPISSHATLYWYQQALGQGPEFLTYFNYEAQPDKSGLPSDRFSAERPEGSISTLTIQRTEQRDSAMYRCASSLTGGFTGELFFGEGSRLTVL.

The CDR3 region has the DNA TGTGCCATACGAGGGACTAGCGGGAATTCCTACAATGAGCAGTTCTTC. It specifies CAIRGTSGNSYNEQFF. The rearrangement uses TRBV10-3 and TRBJ2-1; the match to TRBD2 covers 13 bases. V trimming: 9 bases; J trimming: 1 base; junction bases outside the gene matches: 6. CDR1 is ENHRY, CDR2 SYGVKD, per germline. The CDR3 is made up of 16 amino acids.

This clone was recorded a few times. The CDR3 nucleotides read TGTGCCAGTAGTATATGGAGGGTCGCTCAGCCCCAGCATTTT. Translating it yields CASSIWRVAQPQHF. The chain is built from TRBV19 and TRBJ1-5; D remains unclear. Germline CDR1 LNHDA, CDR2 SQIVND (reference sequence). V was clipped by 2 bases and J by 6 bases, with 11 bases between them. This CDR3 has 14 residues.

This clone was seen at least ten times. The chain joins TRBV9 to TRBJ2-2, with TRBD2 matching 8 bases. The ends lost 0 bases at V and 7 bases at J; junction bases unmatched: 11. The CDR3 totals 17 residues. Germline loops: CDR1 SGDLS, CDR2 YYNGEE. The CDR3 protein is CASSVDSGGPGGGELFF. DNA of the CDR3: TGTGCCAGCAGCGTAGATTCGGGAGGGCCTGGCGGCGGGGAGCTGTTTTTT.

The chain's CDR3 is CASSQDRDGGQPQHF. The CDR3 bases are TGCGCCAGCAGCCAAGATAGGGACGGGGGTCAGCCCCAGCATTTT. V gene TRBV4-3 combines with J gene TRBJ1-5; D is possibly TRBD1 (5 bases). From germline, CDR1 is LGHNA and CDR2 YSLEER. The CDR3 spans 15 residues. V was pared by 0 bases and J by 6 bases, with 12 bases between.

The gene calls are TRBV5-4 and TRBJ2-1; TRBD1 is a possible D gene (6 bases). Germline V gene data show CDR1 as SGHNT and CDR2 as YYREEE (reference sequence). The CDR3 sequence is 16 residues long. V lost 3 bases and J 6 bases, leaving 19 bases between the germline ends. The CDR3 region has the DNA TGTGCCAGCAGCTCGGACACAGGGACCGCGATCAATGAGCAGTTCTTC. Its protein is CASSSDTGTAINEQFF.

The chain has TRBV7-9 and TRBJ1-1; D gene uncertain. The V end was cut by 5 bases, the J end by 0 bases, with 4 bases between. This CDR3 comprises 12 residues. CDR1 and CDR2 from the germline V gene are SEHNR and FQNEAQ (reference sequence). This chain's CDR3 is CASSVMNTEAFF. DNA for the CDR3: TGTGCCAGCAGCGTTATGAACACTGAAGCTTTCTTT.

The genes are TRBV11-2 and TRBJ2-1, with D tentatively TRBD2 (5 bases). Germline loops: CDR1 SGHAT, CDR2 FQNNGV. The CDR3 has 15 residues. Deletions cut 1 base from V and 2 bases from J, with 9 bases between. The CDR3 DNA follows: TGTGCCAGCAGCTTAGGAGATAGCGCCTACAATGAGCAGTTCTTC. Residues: CASSLGDSAYNEQFF. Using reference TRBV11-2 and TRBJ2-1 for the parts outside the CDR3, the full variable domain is EAGVAQSPRYKIIEKRQSVAFWCNPISGHATLYWYQQILGQGPKLLIQFQNNGVVDDSQLPKDRFSAERLKGVDSTLKIQPAKLEDSAVYLCASSLGDSAYNEQFFGPGTRLTVL.

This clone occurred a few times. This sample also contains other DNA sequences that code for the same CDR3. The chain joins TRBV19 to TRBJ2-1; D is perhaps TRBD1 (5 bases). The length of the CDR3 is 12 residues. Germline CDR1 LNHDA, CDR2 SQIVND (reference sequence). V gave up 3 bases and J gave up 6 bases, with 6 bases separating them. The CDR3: CASSIRVNEQFF. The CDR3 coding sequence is TGTGCCAGTAGTATCAGGGTCAATGAGCAGTTCTTC.

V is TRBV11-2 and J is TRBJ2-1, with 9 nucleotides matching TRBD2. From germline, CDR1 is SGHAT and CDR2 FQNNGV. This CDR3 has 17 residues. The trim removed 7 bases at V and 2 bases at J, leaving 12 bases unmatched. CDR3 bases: TGTGCCAGCACCCCGGGGGGACTAGCCGAGACCTACAATGAGCAGTTCTTC. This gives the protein CASTPGGLAETYNEQFF.

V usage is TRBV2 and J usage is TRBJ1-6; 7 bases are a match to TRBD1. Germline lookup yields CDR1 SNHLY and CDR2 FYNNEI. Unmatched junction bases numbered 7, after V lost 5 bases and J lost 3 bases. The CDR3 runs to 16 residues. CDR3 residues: CASSQGQAIYNSPLHF. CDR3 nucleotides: TGTGCCAGCAGTCAAGGACAGGCCATCTATAATTCACCCCTCCACTTT.

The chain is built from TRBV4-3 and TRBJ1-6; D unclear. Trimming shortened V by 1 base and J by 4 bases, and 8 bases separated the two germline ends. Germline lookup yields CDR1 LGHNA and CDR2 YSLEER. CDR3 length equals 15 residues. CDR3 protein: CASSQGLQYNSPLHF. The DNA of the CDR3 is TGCGCCAGCAGCCAAGGGCTTCAATATAATTCACCCCTCCACTTT.

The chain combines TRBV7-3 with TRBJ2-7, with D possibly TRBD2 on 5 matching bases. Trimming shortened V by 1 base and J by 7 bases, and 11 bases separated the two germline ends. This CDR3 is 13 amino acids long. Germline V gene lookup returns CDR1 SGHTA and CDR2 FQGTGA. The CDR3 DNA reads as TGTGCCAGCAGCTTAAATTCCGGCGGGGAGCAGTACTTC. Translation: CASSLNSGGEQYF.

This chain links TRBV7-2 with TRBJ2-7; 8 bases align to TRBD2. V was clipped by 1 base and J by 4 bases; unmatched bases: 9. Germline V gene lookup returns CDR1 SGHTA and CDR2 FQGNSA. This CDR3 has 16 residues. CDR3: CASSLGSTSVVYEQYF. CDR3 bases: TGTGCCAGCAGCTTAGGATCGACTAGCGTAGTATACGAGCAGTACTTC.

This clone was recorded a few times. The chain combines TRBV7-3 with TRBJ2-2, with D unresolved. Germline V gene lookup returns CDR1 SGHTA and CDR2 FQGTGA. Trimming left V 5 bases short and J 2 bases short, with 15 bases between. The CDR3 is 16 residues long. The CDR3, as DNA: TGTGCCAGCAGCCCATCGGCGGCAAGAAACACCGGGGAGCTGTTTTTT. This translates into CASSPSAARNTGELFF.

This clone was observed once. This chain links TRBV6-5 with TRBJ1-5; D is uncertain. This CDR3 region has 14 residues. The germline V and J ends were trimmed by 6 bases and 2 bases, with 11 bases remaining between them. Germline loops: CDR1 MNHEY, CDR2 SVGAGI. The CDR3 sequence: CASRPVFGNQPQHF. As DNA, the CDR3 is TGTGCCAGCAGGCCGGTCTTTGGCAATCAGCCCCAGCATTTT.

The CDR3 coding sequence is TGCGCCAGCAGCTTGGGGTCGGGTCCATCTTACAATGAGCAGTTCTTC. Translating it yields CASSLGSGPSYNEQFF. The chain combines TRBV5-1 with TRBJ2-1; D is undetermined. Germline CDR1 is SGHRS and CDR2 is YFSETQ. This CDR3 spans 16 amino acids. The V gene lost 0 bases and the J gene lost 4 bases, with 14 bases spanning the gap.

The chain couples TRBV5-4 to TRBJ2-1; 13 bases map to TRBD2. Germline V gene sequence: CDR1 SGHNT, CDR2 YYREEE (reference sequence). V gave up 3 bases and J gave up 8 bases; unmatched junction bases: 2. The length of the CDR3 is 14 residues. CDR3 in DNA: TGTGCCAGCAGCTCCGGACTAGCGGGAGATGAGCAGTTCTTC. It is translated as CASSSGLAGDEQFF.

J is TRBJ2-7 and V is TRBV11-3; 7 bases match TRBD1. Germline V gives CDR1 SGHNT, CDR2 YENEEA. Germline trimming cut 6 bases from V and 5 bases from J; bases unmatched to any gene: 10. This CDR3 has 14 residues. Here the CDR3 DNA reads TGTGCCAGCAGTCCTACACAGGGGCCCCACGAGCAGTACTTC. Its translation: CASSPTQGPHEQYF. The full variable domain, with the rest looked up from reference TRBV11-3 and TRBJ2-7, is EAGVVQSPRYKIIEKKQPVAFWCNPISGHNTLYWYLQNLGQGPELLIRYENEEAVDDSQLPKDRFSAERLKGVDSTLKIQPAELGDSAVYLCASSPTQGPHEQYFGPGTRLTVT.

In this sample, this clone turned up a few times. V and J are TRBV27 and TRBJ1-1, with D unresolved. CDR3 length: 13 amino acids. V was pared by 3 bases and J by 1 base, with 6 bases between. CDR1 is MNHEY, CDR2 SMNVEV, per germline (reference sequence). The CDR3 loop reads CASSFIGNTEAFF. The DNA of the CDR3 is TGTGCCAGCAGTTTCATCGGGAACACTGAAGCTTTCTTT.

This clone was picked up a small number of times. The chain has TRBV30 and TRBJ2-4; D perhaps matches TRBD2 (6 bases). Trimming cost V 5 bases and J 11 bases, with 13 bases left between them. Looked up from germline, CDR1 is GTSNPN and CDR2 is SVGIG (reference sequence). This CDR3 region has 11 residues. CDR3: CAWGPREVQYF. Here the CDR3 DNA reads TGTGCCTGGGGCCCCAGGGAGGTTCAGTACTTC.

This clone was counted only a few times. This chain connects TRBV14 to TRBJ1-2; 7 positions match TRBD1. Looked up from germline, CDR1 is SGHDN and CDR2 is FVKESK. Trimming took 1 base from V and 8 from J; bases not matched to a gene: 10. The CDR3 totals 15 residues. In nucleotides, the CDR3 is TGTGCCAGCAGCCAAGCAAGATTAGGGGGCAGAGGCTACACCTTC. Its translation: CASSQARLGGRGYTF. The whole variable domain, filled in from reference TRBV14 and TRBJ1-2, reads EAGVTQFPSHSVIEKGQTVTLRCDPISGHDNLYWYRRVMGKEIKFLLHFVKESKQDESGMPNNRFLAERTGGTYSTLKVQPAELEDSGVYFCASSQARLGGRGYTFGSGTRLTVV.

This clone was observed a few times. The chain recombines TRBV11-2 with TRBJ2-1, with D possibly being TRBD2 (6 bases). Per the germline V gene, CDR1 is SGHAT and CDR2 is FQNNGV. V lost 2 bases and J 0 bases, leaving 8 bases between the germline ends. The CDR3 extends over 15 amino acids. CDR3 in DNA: TGTGCCAGCAGCTTACAGACTAGCTCCTACAATGAGCAGTTCTTC. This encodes CASSLQTSSYNEQFF. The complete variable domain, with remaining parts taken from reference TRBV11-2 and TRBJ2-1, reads EAGVAQSPRYKIIEKRQSVAFWCNPISGHATLYWYQQILGQGPKLLIQFQNNGVVDDSQLPKDRFSAERLKGVDSTLKIQPAKLEDSAVYLCASSLQTSSYNEQFFGPGTRLTVL.

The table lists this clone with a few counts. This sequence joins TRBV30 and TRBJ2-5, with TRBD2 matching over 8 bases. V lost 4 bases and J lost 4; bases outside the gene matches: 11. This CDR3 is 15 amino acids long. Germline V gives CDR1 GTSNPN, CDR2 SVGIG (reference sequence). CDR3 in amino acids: CAWNWGAGARETQYF. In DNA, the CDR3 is TGTGCCTGGAATTGGGGAGCGGGAGCTCGAGAGACCCAGTACTTC. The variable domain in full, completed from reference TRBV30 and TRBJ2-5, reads SQTIHQWPATLVQPVGSPLSLECTVEGTSNPNLYWYRQAAGRGLQLLFYSVGIGQISSEVPQNLSASRPQDRQFILSSKKLLLSDSGFYLCAWNWGAGARETQYFGPGTRLLVL.

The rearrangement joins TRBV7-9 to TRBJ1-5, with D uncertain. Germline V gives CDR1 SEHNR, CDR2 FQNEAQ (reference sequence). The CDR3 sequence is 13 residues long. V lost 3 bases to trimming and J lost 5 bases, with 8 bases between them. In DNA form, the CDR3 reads TGTGCCAGCAGCTTTGTGGGCGATCAGCCCCAGCATTTT. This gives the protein CASSFVGDQPQHF.

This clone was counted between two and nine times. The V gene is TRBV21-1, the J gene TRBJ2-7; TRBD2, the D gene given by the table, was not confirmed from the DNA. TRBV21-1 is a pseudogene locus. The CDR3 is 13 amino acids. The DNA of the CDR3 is TGTGCCAGCAGCAAAGTGCAGCGATACGAGCAGTACTTC. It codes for CASSKVQRYEQYF.

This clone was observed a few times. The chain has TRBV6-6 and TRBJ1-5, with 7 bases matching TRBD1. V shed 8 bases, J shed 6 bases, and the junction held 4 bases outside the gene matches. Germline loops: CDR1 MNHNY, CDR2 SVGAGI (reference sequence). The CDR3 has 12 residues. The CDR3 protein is CASGTAIQPQHF. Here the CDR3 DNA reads TGTGCCAGCGGGACAGCAATTCAGCCCCAGCATTTT.

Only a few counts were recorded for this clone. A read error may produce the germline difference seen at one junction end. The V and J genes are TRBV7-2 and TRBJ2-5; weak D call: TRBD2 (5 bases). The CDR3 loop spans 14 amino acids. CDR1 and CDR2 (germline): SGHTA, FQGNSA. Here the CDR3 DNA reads TGCGCCAGCAGCCAAGCGGTGAATCGGGAGACCCAGTACTTC. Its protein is CASSQAVNRETQYF.

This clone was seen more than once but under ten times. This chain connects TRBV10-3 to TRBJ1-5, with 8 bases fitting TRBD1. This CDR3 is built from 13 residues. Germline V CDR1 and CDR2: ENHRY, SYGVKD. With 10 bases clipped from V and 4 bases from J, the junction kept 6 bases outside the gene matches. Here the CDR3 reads CASRWDRNQPQHF. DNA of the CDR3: TGTGCCAGCAGATGGGACAGGAATCAGCCCCAGCATTTT.